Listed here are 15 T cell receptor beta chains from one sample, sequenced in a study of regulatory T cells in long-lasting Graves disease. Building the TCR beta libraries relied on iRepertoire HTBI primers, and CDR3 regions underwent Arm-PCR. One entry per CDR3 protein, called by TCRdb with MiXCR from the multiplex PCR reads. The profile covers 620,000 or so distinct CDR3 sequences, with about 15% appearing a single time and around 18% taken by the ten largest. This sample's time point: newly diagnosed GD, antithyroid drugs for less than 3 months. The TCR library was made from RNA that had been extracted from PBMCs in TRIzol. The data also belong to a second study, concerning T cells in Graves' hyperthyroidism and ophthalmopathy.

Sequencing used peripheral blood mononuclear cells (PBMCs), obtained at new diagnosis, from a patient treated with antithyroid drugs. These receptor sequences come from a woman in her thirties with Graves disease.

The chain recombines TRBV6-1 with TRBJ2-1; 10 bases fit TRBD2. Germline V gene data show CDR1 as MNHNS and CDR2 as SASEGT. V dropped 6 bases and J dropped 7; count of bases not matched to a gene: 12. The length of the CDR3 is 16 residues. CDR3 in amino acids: CASRLSSASGSNEQFF. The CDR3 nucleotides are TGTGCCAGCAGACTCTCTTCAGCTAGCGGGAGTAATGAGCAGTTCTTC.

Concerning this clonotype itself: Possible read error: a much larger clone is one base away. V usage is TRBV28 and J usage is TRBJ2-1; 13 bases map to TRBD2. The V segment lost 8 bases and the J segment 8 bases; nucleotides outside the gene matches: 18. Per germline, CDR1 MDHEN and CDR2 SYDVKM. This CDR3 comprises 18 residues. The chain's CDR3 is CASVGTPGTSGTHDEQFF. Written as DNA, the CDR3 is TGTGCCAGCGTGGGGACACCCGGGACTAGCGGGACTCACGATGAGCAGTTCTTC.

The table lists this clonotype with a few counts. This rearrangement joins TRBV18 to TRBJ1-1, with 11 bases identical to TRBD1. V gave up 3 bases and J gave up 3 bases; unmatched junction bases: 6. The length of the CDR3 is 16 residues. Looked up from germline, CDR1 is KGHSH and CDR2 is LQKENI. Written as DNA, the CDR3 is TGTGCCAGCTCACCCCGGACAGGGGGCTCACACACTGAAGCTTTCTTT. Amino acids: CASSPRTGGSHTEAFF.

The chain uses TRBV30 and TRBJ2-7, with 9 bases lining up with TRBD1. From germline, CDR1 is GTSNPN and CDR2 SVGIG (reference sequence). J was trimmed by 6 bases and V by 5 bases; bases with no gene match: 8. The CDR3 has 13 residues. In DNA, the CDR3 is TGTGCCTGGGCGTTAACGGACAGGGGCGAGCAGTACTTC. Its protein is CAWALTDRGEQYF. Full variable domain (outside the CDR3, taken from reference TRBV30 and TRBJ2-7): SQTIHQWPATLVQPVGSPLSLECTVEGTSNPNLYWYRQAAGRGLQLLFYSVGIGQISSEVPQNLSASRPQDRQFILSSKKLLLSDSGFYLCAWALTDRGEQYFGPGTRLTVT.

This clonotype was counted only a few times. In nucleotides, the CDR3 is TGTGCCAGCAGTCCGACAGGGGGCTGGGGTGAAGCTTTCTTT. Its translation: CASSPTGGWGEAFF. The chain combines TRBV12-3 or TRBV12-4 with TRBJ1-1, with 10 bases matching TRBD1. CDR3 length equals 14 residues. J gave up 7 bases and V 5 bases, and 7 bases lay outside the gene matches.

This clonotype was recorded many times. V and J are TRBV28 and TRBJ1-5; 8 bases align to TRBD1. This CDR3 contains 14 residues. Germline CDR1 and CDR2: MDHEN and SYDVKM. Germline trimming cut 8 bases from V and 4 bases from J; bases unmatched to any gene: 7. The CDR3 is CASWDRSLNQPQHF. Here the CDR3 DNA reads TGTGCCAGCTGGGACAGGTCGCTTAATCAGCCCCAGCATTTT.

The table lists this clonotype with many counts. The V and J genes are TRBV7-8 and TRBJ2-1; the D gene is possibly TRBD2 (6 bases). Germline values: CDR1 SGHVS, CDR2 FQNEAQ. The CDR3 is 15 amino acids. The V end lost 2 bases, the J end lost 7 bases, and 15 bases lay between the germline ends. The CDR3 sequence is CASSLSGQFGNEQFF. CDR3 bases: TGTGCCAGCAGCTTAAGCGGGCAATTTGGGAATGAGCAGTTCTTC.

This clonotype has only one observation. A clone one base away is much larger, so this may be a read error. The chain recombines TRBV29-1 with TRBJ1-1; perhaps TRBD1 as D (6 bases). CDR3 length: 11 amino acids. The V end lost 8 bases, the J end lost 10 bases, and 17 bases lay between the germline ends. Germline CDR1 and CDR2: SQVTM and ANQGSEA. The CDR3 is CSRTTGPRAFF. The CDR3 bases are TGCAGCAGAACGACAGGCCCGAGAGCTTTCTTT.

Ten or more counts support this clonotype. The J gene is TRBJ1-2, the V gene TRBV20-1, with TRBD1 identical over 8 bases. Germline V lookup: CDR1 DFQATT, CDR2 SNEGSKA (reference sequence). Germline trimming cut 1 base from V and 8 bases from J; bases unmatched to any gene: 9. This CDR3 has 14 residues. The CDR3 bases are TGCAGTGCTAGAGTCGGGACAGGCCCCAGGGGCTACACCTTC. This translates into CSARVGTGPRGYTF.

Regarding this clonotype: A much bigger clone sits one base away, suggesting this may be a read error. The chain's CDR3 is CASSLGGGRYYGYTF. For the CDR3, the DNA is TGTGCCAGCAGTTTAGGTGGGGGCAGATACTATGGCTACACCTTC. This sequence joins TRBV28 and TRBJ1-2; maybe TRBD1 (6 bases). The CDR3 is 15 residues long. The V end lost 2 bases, the J end lost 3 bases, and 13 bases lay between the germline ends. CDR1 MDHEN and CDR2 SYDVKM come from the germline V gene.

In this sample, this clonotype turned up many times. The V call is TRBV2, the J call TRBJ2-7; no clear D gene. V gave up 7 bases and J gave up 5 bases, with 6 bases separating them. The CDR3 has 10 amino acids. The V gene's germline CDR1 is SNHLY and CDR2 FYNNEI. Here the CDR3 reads CASTLDEQYF. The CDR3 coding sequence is TGTGCCAGCACCCTGGACGAGCAGTACTTC. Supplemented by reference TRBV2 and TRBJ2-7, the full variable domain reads EPEVTQTPSHQVTQMGQEVILRCVPISNHLYFYWYRQILGQKVEFLVSFYNNEISEKSEIFDDQFSVERPDGSNFTLKIRSTKLEDSAMYFCASTLDEQYFGPGTRLTVT.

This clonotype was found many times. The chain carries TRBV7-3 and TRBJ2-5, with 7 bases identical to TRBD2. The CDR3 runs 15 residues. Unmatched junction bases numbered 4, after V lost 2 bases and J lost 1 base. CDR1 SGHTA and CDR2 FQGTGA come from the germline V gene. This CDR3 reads CASSLAGTTQETQYF. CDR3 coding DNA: TGTGCCAGCAGCTTAGCCGGGACTACCCAAGAGACCCAGTACTTC.

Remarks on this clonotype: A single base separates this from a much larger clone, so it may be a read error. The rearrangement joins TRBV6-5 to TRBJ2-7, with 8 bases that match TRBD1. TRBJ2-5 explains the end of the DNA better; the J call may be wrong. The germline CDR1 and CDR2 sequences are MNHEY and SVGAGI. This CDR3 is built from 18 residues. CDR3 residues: CASRLPDLRTGQAETQYF. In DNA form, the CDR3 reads TGTGCCAGCAGGTTACCCGACCTTAGGACAGGGCAGGCAGAGACCCAGTACTTC.

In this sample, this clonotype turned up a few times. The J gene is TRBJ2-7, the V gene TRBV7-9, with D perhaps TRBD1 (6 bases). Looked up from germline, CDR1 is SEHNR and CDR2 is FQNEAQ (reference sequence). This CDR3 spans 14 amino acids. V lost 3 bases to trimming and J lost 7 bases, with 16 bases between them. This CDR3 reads CASSFPGHGSEQYF. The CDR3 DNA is TGTGCCAGCAGCTTCCCGGGACATGGGTCGGAGCAGTACTTC.

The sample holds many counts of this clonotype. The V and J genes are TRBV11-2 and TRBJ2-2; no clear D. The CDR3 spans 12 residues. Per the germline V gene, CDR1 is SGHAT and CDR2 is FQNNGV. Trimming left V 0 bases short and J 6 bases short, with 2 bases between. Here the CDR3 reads CASSLDPGELFF. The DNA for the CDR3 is TGTGCCAGCAGCTTAGACCCCGGGGAGCTGTTTTTT. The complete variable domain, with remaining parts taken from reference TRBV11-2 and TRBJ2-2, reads EAGVAQSPRYKIIEKRQSVAFWCNPISGHATLYWYQQILGQGPKLLIQFQNNGVVDDSQLPKDRFSAERLKGVDSTLKIQPAKLEDSAVYLCASSLDPGELFFGEGSRLTVL.